This TCR beta chain was identified in a study of T cell repertoires in cytomegalovirus infection. Study at large: Through public TCR beta signatures, both CMV infection and matching HLA type were indicated.

Germline CDR1 reads MGHDK; CDR2 reads SYGVNS. This CDR3 contains 13 residues. Trimming pared 1 base from V and 7 bases from J, leaving 8 bases between. Via MiXCR, TCRdb re-called the reads, giving one row per CDR3 protein. The table lists about 600,000 distinct CDR3 sequences, more than 20% of them singletons. The chain uses TRBV25-1 and TRBJ1-5; no reliable D call. Sequencing was performed on CD8+ T cells from PBMCs. This TCR derives from a human donor in good health (CMV status not recorded). Some clones in this sample may be carry-over from other donors' samples. The CDR3 sequence: CASSEFGDQPQHF. The CDR3 DNA follows: TGTGCCAGCAGTGAATTCGGAGACCAGCCCCAGCATTTT.